Below are 20 T cell receptor beta chains sequenced from a single sample in a study of T cells in narcolepsy. The protocol was immunoSEQ multiplex PCR, while the TCRdb copy is restricted to in-frame clones and leaves out a portion. Among 20,000 to 25,000 clones listed, roughly 81% were seen once. Sequencing was carried out using CD45RA- memory CD4+ T cells from PBMCs. The receptors originated from a human donor with narcolepsy.

The V and J genes are TRBV11-3 and TRBJ2-7; D not resolved. The CDR3 is 12 amino acids. Germline loops: CDR1 SGHNT, CDR2 YENEEA. With 5 bases removed from V and 3 bases from J, the gap between germline ends came to 8 bases. CDR3 region: CASSENRYEQYF. The CDR3 DNA reads TGTGCCAGCAGCGAAAATCGCTACGAGCAGTACTTC.

The chain carries TRBV9 and TRBJ1-2; D might be TRBD1 (5 bases). The CDR3 covers 13 residues. CDR1 and CDR2 from the germline V gene are SGDLS and YYNGEE. Trimming removed 0 bases from V and 6 bases from J, with 9 bases in between. Here the CDR3 reads CASSVGGADGYTF. The CDR3 DNA follows: TGTGCCAGCAGCGTAGGAGGGGCTGATGGCTACACCTTC.

The chain couples TRBV11-1 to TRBJ2-1; perhaps TRBD2 as D (6 bases). The CDR3 is made up of 15 amino acids. V dropped 5 bases and J dropped 2 bases, with 13 bases sitting between them. Per the germline V gene, CDR1 is SGHAT and CDR2 is FQDESV (reference sequence). The CDR3 region has the DNA TGTGCCAGCAGCGTCCACGGGGAGGCCTACAATGAGCAGTTCTTC. Translating it yields CASSVHGEAYNEQFF. The full variable domain, completed using reference TRBV11-1 and TRBJ2-1, is EAEVAQSPRYKITEKSQAVAFWCDPISGHATLYWYRQILGQGPELLVQFQDESVVDDSQLPKDRFSAERLKGVDSTLKIQPAELGDSAMYLCASSVHGEAYNEQFFGPGTRLTVL.

V and J are TRBV19 and TRBJ1-5; 7 nucleotides align to TRBD1. With V trimmed by 7 bases and J by 4 bases, 10 bases remained unmatched. Germline lookup yields CDR1 LNHDA and CDR2 SQIVND (reference sequence). The CDR3 extends over 15 amino acids. CDR3 region: CASTRTGVVNQPQHF. CDR3 coding DNA: TGTGCCAGTACACGTACAGGGGTGGTTAATCAGCCCCAGCATTTT.

V usage is TRBV14 and J usage is TRBJ1-2; 8 bases line up with TRBD1. The CDR3 has 15 residues. Germline-derived CDR1 and CDR2 are SGHDN and FVKESK. The J segment lost 4 bases and the V segment lost 3 bases, leaving 7 bases of the junction unmatched. Written as DNA, the CDR3 is TGTGCCAGCAGCCATCTCAGGACAGGGAGCTATGGCTACACCTTC. It codes for CASSHLRTGSYGYTF.

V usage is TRBV7-9 and J usage is TRBJ2-3; D perhaps matches TRBD2 (5 bases). The CDR3 has 17 amino acids. Germline CDR1 SEHNR, CDR2 FQNEAQ (reference sequence). V gave up 2 bases and J gave up 6 bases, with 21 bases separating them. CDR3 in amino acids: CASSLLVLSGKADTQYF. The CDR3 bases are TGTGCCAGCAGCTTATTGGTCTTGTCGGGGAAGGCGGATACGCAGTATTTT.

The chain employs TRBV5-1 and TRBJ1-1, with 7 positions matching TRBD1. Germline CDR1 reads SGHRS; CDR2 reads YFSETQ. V shed 0 bases, J shed 1 base, and the junction held 3 bases outside the gene matches. This CDR3 is built from 15 residues. The CDR3 region has the DNA TGCGCCAGCAGCTTGGTCGGGACAGAGAACACTGAAGCTTTCTTT. Translating it yields CASSLVGTENTEAFF.

This rearrangement joins TRBV19 to TRBJ1-2, with 8 bases lining up with TRBD1. The germline V gene has CDR1 LNHDA and CDR2 SQIVND (reference sequence). The CDR3 has 18 residues. V shed 5 bases and J 1 base; nucleotides not matched to a gene: 15. CDR3 sequence: CASSARRTGNTVNYGYTF. DNA of the CDR3: TGTGCCAGTAGTGCCCGGAGGACAGGGAACACCGTTAACTATGGCTACACCTTC.

The rearrangement joins TRBV7-9 to TRBJ2-7; D may be TRBD1 or TRBD2 (5 bases each). Germline V gene sequence: CDR1 SEHNR, CDR2 FQNEAQ (reference sequence). The ends were cut back, 5 bases at V and 4 bases at J, with 12 bases in the middle. This CDR3 comprises 13 residues. In DNA form, the CDR3 reads TGTGCCAGCAGCCCCGGGACCTTATACGAGCAGTACTTC. Translated, it gives CASSPGTLYEQYF.

J is TRBJ1-1 and V is TRBV6-1, with 8 positions matching TRBD1. The junction had 8 bases not matched to a gene; V was cut back by 2 bases and J by 6 bases. CDR3 length equals 15 residues. Germline V CDR1 and CDR2: MNHNS, SASEGT. The DNA for the CDR3 is TGTGCCAGCAGTGAACCTGACAGGGGCAGGGCTGAAGCTTTCTTT. Its translation is CASSEPDRGRAEAFF.

The chain joins TRBV9 to TRBJ2-5; no clear D gene. CDR3 length: 15 residues. V shed 0 bases and J shed 5 bases, with 14 bases lying between them. CDR1 is SGDLS and CDR2 is YYNGEE in the germline V gene. The CDR3 loop is CASSVELGSFETQYF. CDR3 bases: TGTGCCAGCAGCGTAGAGTTAGGGTCTTTCGAGACCCAGTACTTC.

The chain couples TRBV19 to TRBJ2-6; no clear D gene. Germline assignment: CDR1 LNHDA and CDR2 SQIVND (reference sequence). The CDR3 extends over 14 amino acids. V lost 8 bases and J lost 0, with 8 bases in between. The CDR3, as DNA: TGTGCCAGTGGGCGTGACTCTGGGGCCAACGTCCTGACTTTC. It yields the protein CASGRDSGANVLTF.

V is TRBV6-5 and J is TRBJ2-7; tentatively, D is TRBD1 or TRBD2 (5 bases each). The V end was cut by 9 bases, the J end by 2 bases, with 11 bases between. The germline gives CDR1 MNHEY, CDR2 SVGAGI. The CDR3 sequence is 12 residues long. CDR3 nucleotides: TGTGCCAGTGGGACGGGTGCCTACGAGCAGTACTTC. Translated: CASGTGAYEQYF.

This sequence joins TRBV10-3 and TRBJ2-5, with a tentative D call TRBD2 (5 bases). Germline lookup yields CDR1 ENHRY and CDR2 SYGVKD. The V and J ends lost 10 bases and 5 bases respectively, with 11 bases between them. This CDR3 region has 11 residues. The CDR3 loop reads CATLLGETQYF. In DNA form, the CDR3 reads TGTGCCACTTTACTAGGGGAGACCCAGTACTTC.

The J gene is TRBJ2-2, the V gene TRBV12-1. TRBV12-1 is termed a pseudogene. The CDR3 contains 14 residues. CDR3: CASSEGPLAGELFF. The CDR3 DNA reads as TGTGCCAGCAGCGAGGGACCGCTCGCCGGGGAGCTGTTTTTT.

The chain employs TRBV9 and TRBJ1-1, with 8 nucleotides matching TRBD1. The CDR3 is 16 amino acids. The ends lost 4 bases at V and 1 base at J; junction bases unmatched: 9. CDR1 is SGDLS and CDR2 is YYNGEE in the germline V gene. The CDR3 coding sequence is TGTGCCAGCAGCTCGGGGCAGGGGGCTTGGAACACTGAAGCTTTCTTT. Encoded protein: CASSSGQGAWNTEAFF.

The chain employs TRBV7-3 and TRBJ2-3, with D tentatively TRBD1 (5 bases). From germline, CDR1 is SGHTA and CDR2 FQGTGA. Trimming pared 2 bases from V and 3 bases from J, leaving 15 bases between. This CDR3 spans 16 amino acids. This chain's CDR3 is CASSLGSGFGTDTQYF. In DNA form, the CDR3 reads TGTGCCAGCAGCTTAGGTTCAGGGTTCGGGACAGATACGCAGTATTTT.

The V call is TRBV6-1, the J call TRBJ2-7; TRBD1 matches 8 bases. V dropped 4 bases and J dropped 2; count of bases not matched to a gene: 10. This CDR3 has 16 residues. Germline CDR1 reads MNHNS; CDR2 reads SASEGT. CDR3 residues: CASSGPGQVIPYEQYF. DNA of the CDR3: TGTGCCAGCAGTGGCCCGGGACAGGTTATCCCCTACGAGCAGTACTTC.

The gene calls are TRBV28 and TRBJ2-7; D remains unclear. From germline, CDR1 is MDHEN and CDR2 SYDVKM. Trimming removed 7 bases from V and 5 bases from J, with 18 bases in between. The length of the CDR3 is 14 residues. As DNA, the CDR3 is TGTGCCAGCACTCTTTCCCTCTTACCTAACGAGCAGTACTTC. Protein sequence: CASTLSLLPNEQYF.

The chain employs TRBV7-2 and TRBJ2-7, with no clear D. V was shortened by 8 bases and J by 1 base, with 18 bases between the two germline ends. The CDR3 runs to 15 residues. CDR1 is SGHTA and CDR2 is FQGNSA in the germline V gene. The CDR3 nucleotides are TGTGCCAGCCGCCCTGAGATTTGGGTTTCCTACGAGCAGTACTTC. Protein sequence: CASRPEIWVSYEQYF.